This T cell receptor beta chain was captured by sequencing in a study of blood T cell repertoires in COVID-19. Study-wide background: Acute-phase and convalescent COVID-19 samples originated in the United States, Italy and Spain. T cells, B-cell-depleted T cells, or PBMCs provided the cDNA or gDNA that served as material.

Assay used: immunoSEQ multiplex PCR; TCRdb lists only in-frame clones, some missing. The data show some 290,000 clones, with over 85% seen just once and more than 9.5% held by the top ten. Seattle-derived patients entered the study during active infection and were followed longitudinally. With 3 bases removed from V and 4 bases from J, the gap between germline ends came to 4 bases. The CDR3 spans 12 residues. CDR1 and CDR2 (germline): LGHDT, YNNKEL (reference sequence). The TCR sequence derives from a woman in her 30s with COVID-19, enrolled during active disease. Source material: peripheral blood. The genes are TRBV3-1 (or the pseudogene TRBV3-2) and TRBJ1-5; D ambiguous. CDR3 sequence reads: CASSHLNQPQHF. The CDR3 DNA follows: TGTGCCAGCAGCCACTTAAATCAGCCCCAGCATTTT.